The T cell receptor (beta chain) described here comes from a study of shared clonotypes between healthy human individuals. V shed 0 bases and J shed 6 bases, with 11 bases lying between them. Germline values: CDR1 KGHSH, CDR2 LQKENI. The CDR3 covers 15 residues. TCRdb keeps only in-frame clones here, not all; method: immunoSEQ multiplex PCR. The profile shows millions of clones, 90% to 95% of them singletons. The sequenced sample was naive CD4+ T cells from PBMCs. Subset denoted: CD45RA+ positively selected. The V call is TRBV18, the J call TRBJ1-4; D unclear. The clonotype was recovered from a man between 18 and 35 years old in good health. Some clones in this sample may be carry-over from other donors' samples. The CDR3: CASSPPGRDDEKLFF. CDR3 DNA: TGTGCCAGCTCACCACCTGGACGGGATGATGAAAAACTGTTTTTT.